These 29 T cell receptor beta chains were sequenced from one sample in a study of Ad26.COV2.S vaccination and SARS-CoV-2 variants. Treatment of the sample: 15 to 20 received Ad26.COV2.S at low or high dose, single or two shots; several received placebo; per-sample allocation not given. The study sampled participants on day 63 after the first vaccine or placebo injection. Data came from immunoSEQ multiplex PCR; TCRdb stores just in-frame clones and leaves some out. The table has roughly 300,000 clones, around 89% seen once. The sequencing used peripheral blood, collected in a trial of Ad26.COV2.S vaccine versus placebo. The receptors shown here come from a person aged 18 to 65 who received the Ad26.COV2.S COVID-19 vaccine or a placebo.

This CDR3 is CASSHGSYEQYF. In DNA, the CDR3 is TGTGCCAGCAGCCACGGGAGCTACGAGCAGTACTTC. V is TRBV3-1 (or the pseudogene TRBV3-2) and J is TRBJ2-7, with a possible D match to TRBD2 (6 bases). Trimming cost V 3 bases and J 3 bases, with 6 bases left between them. This CDR3 is built from 12 residues. The germline gives CDR1 LGHDT, CDR2 YNNKEL (reference sequence).

The CDR3 loop reads CASSYLGGGRTGELFF. The CDR3 coding sequence is TGTGCCAGCAGTTATCTGGGCGGGGGTAGAACCGGGGAGCTGTTTTTT. The chain employs TRBV6-5 and TRBJ2-2; 7 bases map to TRBD2. Trimming at V came to 3 bases and at J to 5 bases, leaving 9 bases not matched to a gene. The CDR3 length is 16 residues. Germline CDR1 reads MNHEY; CDR2 reads SVGAGI.

V usage is TRBV7-9 and J usage is TRBJ2-1; TRBD2 aligns across 7 bases. V was pared by 5 bases and J by 6 bases, with 16 bases of the junction left unmatched. The germline CDR1 and CDR2 sequences are SEHNR and FQNEAQ (reference sequence). This CDR3 has 17 amino acids. The CDR3, as DNA: TGTGCCAGCAGCCCCCCGGGAGGTAGCGGAGGCCGCAATGAGCAGTTCTTC. This translates into CASSPPGGSGGRNEQFF.

This chain uses TRBV14 with TRBJ2-1; 14 nucleotides align to TRBD2. This CDR3 contains 18 residues. After removal of 1 base from V and 9 bases from J, the junction contained 11 bases not matched to a gene. CDR1 and CDR2 from the germline V gene are SGHDN and FVKESK. CDR3 in DNA: TGTGCCAGCAGCCAAGCCGTGCCGGGACTAGCGGGGGCTGGTGAGCAGTTCTTC. It is translated as CASSQAVPGLAGAGEQFF. The full variable domain, with the rest looked up from reference TRBV14 and TRBJ2-1, is EAGVTQFPSHSVIEKGQTVTLRCDPISGHDNLYWYRRVMGKEIKFLLHFVKESKQDESGMPNNRFLAERTGGTYSTLKVQPAELEDSGVYFCASSQAVPGLAGAGEQFFGPGTRLTVL.

J is TRBJ2-7 and V is TRBV5-1; no firm D call. The CDR3 is made up of 14 amino acids. V lost 0 bases and J 2 bases, leaving 9 bases between the germline ends. Germline-derived CDR1 and CDR2 are SGHRS and YFSETQ. CDR3 region: CASSLALGTYEQYF. DNA of the CDR3: TGCGCCAGCAGCTTGGCCCTAGGGACCTACGAGCAGTACTTC.

This chain uses TRBV12-5 with TRBJ2-7; 10 positions match TRBD2. CDR1 and CDR2 (germline): LGHNT, FRNRAP. This CDR3 is 15 amino acids long. V trimming: 5 bases; J trimming: 4 bases; junction bases outside the gene matches: 8. The CDR3 is CASGASGRALYEQYF. CDR3 coding DNA: TGTGCTAGTGGTGCGAGCGGGAGGGCCCTTTACGAGCAGTACTTC.

V usage is TRBV3-1 (or the pseudogene TRBV3-2) and J usage is TRBJ1-3, with D hard to call. Trimming left V 0 bases short and J 0 bases short, with 6 bases between. The germline gives CDR1 LGHDT, CDR2 YNNKEL (reference sequence). The CDR3 runs 15 residues. The CDR3 sequence: CASSQDGSSGNTIYF. The CDR3 DNA is TGTGCCAGCAGCCAAGATGGATCCTCTGGAAACACCATATATTTT.

This chain joins TRBV6-5 and TRBJ1-3, with 9 bases aligning to TRBD1. Trimming at V came to 5 bases and at J to 0 bases, leaving 2 bases not matched to a gene. Germline CDR1 MNHEY, CDR2 SVGAGI. The CDR3 is 15 amino acids. The CDR3 sequence is CASSKDRGSGNTIYF. DNA for the CDR3: TGTGCCAGCAGTAAGGACAGGGGCTCTGGAAACACCATATATTTT.

The CDR3 sequence is CASTRRLGRQPQHF. The CDR3 nucleotides are TGTGCCAGCACGAGGCGTCTGGGCAGACAGCCCCAGCATTTT. The gene calls are TRBV21-1 and TRBJ1-5. TRBV21-1 is a pseudogene segment. The CDR3 is made up of 14 amino acids.

The J gene is TRBJ2-7, the V gene TRBV30; 9 bases agree with TRBD1. V was pared by 0 bases and J by 0 bases, with 0 bases of the junction left unmatched. The CDR3 length is 14 residues. Per the germline V gene, CDR1 is GTSNPN and CDR2 is SVGIG (reference sequence). CDR3 nucleotide sequence: TGTGCCTGGAGTGTACAGGGGGCCTCCTACGAGCAGTACTTC. Translating gives CAWSVQGASYEQYF.

This clone was counted a single time. J is TRBJ2-5 and V is TRBV18; TRBD2 is a possible D gene (5 bases). V lost 6 bases and J lost 5, with 13 bases in between. Looked up from germline, CDR1 is KGHSH and CDR2 is LQKENI. There are 13 residues in the CDR3. The CDR3 coding sequence is TGTGCCAGCTCCCCGGGATTTTCGGAGACCCAGTACTTC. It encodes CASSPGFSETQYF.

The chain has TRBV25-1 and TRBJ2-7; TRBD1 matches at 7 bases. There are 14 residues in the CDR3. CDR1 is MGHDK and CDR2 is SYGVNS in the germline V gene. V lost 4 bases, J lost 0 bases, and 3 bases stayed unmatched. The CDR3 bases are TGTGCCAGCAGTGTGGCAGGGGGCTCCTACGAGCAGTACTTC. As protein: CASSVAGGSYEQYF.

The rearrangement uses TRBV7-6 and TRBJ2-2, with 7 bases aligning to TRBD1. In germline, CDR1 is SGHVS, CDR2 FNYEAQ. The junction had 11 bases not matched to a gene; V was cut back by 3 bases and J by 4 bases. The CDR3 is 17 residues long. In DNA, the CDR3 is TGTGCCAGCAGCTTCCCCTCCGGTCCAGGGGGCACCGGGGAGCTGTTTTTT. Residues: CASSFPSGPGGTGELFF. Based on the CDR3 plus reference TRBV7-6 and TRBJ2-2, the full variable domain is GAGVSQSPRYKVTKRGQDVALRCDPISGHVSLYWYRQALGQGPEFLTYFNYEAQQDKSGLPNDRFSAERPEGSISTLTIQRTEQRDSAMYRCASSFPSGPGGTGELFFGEGSRLTVL.

The V gene is TRBV27, the J gene TRBJ2-6; D is perhaps TRBD1 (5 bases). In germline, CDR1 is MNHEY, CDR2 SMNVEV (reference sequence). Trimming cost V 2 bases and J 0 bases, with 8 bases left between them. This CDR3 has 16 amino acids. The CDR3 reads CASSLIRGSGANVLTF. CDR3 bases: TGTGCCAGCAGTTTAATTAGGGGCTCTGGGGCCAACGTCCTGACTTTC. The whole variable domain, remainder taken from reference TRBV27 and TRBJ2-6, is EAQVTQNPRYLITVTGKKLTVTCSQNMNHEYMSWYRQDPGLGLRQIYYSMNVEVTDKGDVPEGYKVSRKEKRNFPLILESPSPNQTSLYFCASSLIRGSGANVLTFGAGSRLTVL.

The chain couples TRBV7-9 to TRBJ2-3, with no clear D. Deletions cut 2 bases from V and 2 bases from J, with 8 bases between. The CDR3 runs to 14 residues. CDR1 is SEHNR, CDR2 FQNEAQ, per germline (reference sequence). CDR3 DNA: TGTGCCAGCAGCTTATTGGATTCCACAGATACGCAGTATTTT. Protein: CASSLLDSTDTQYF.

The chain carries TRBV5-4 and TRBJ2-3; 7 bases match TRBD1. Germline V gene lookup returns CDR1 SGHNT and CDR2 YYREEE (reference sequence). With 4 bases clipped from V and 3 bases from J, the junction kept 11 bases outside the gene matches. The CDR3 covers 16 residues. The CDR3 DNA is TGTGCCAGCAGCCCCGGACAGGCGCTAACTACAGATACGCAGTATTTT. Translated: CASSPGQALTTDTQYF.

The rearrangement joins TRBV30 to TRBJ2-5; the match to TRBD2 covers 10 bases. The CDR3 consists of 14 residues. The germline CDR1 and CDR2 sequences are GTSNPN and SVGIG (reference sequence). Trimming took 8 bases from V and 4 from J; bases not matched to a gene: 10. The CDR3 coding sequence is TGTGCCCACTCCCCGGCTAGCGGGAGAGAGACCCAGTACTTC. Its translation: CAHSPASGRETQYF.

J is TRBJ2-1 and V is TRBV6-5; TRBD1 or TRBD2 may be the D gene (5 bases each). This CDR3 contains 14 residues. Trimming took 5 bases from V and 8 from J, leaving 16 bases between them. Germline assignment: CDR1 MNHEY and CDR2 SVGAGI. In nucleotides, the CDR3 is TGTGCCAGCAGTCGTCCCAGGGCGCGGGATGAGCAGTTCTTC. Amino acid sequence: CASSRPRARDEQFF.

The chain carries TRBV3-1 (or the pseudogene TRBV3-2) and TRBJ2-3; no clear D. This CDR3 spans 12 amino acids. Trimming cost V 1 base and J 4 bases, with 3 bases left between them. CDR1 and CDR2 (germline): LGHDT, YNNKEL (reference sequence). The CDR3 DNA follows: TGTGCCAGCAGCCAAGCTTCAGATACGCAGTATTTT. This translates into CASSQASDTQYF.

V usage is TRBV6-1 and J usage is TRBJ1-1, with D uncertain. The germline V and J ends were trimmed by 2 bases and 0 bases, with 7 bases remaining between them. This CDR3 comprises 14 residues. Per the germline V gene, CDR1 is MNHNS and CDR2 is SASEGT. The CDR3 DNA reads TGTGCCAGCAGTGAAAACAGCTTGAACACTGAAGCTTTCTTT. It codes for CASSENSLNTEAFF.

This chain connects TRBV15 to TRBJ2-3, with D tentatively TRBD1 or TRBD2 (6 bases each). V shed 1 base and J shed 4 bases, with 9 bases lying between them. Germline CDR1 and CDR2: LNHNV and YYDKDF (reference sequence). CDR3 length: 14 residues. This CDR3 reads CATSRVGGPDTQYF. The CDR3 DNA is TGTGCCACCAGCAGAGTCGGGGGCCCAGATACGCAGTATTTT.

The genes are TRBV3-1 (or the pseudogene TRBV3-2) and TRBJ2-5, with 13 bases that match TRBD2. The germline CDR1 and CDR2 sequences are LGHDT and YNNKEL (reference sequence). The CDR3 extends over 16 amino acids. J lost 6 bases, V lost 4 bases, and 8 bases had no gene match. The CDR3, as DNA: TGTGCCAGCAGCCCCCGGACTAGCGGGAGTCAGAAGACCCAGTACTTC. This codes for CASSPRTSGSQKTQYF.

Note on this clone: The identical CDR3 is also encoded by other nucleotide sequences in the sample. This chain uses TRBV6-5 with TRBJ2-7; 8 bases align to TRBD2. The V gene end was trimmed by 0 bases and the J gene end by 3 bases; junction bases not matched to a gene: 1. The germline CDR1 and CDR2 sequences are MNHEY and SVGAGI. There are 14 residues in the CDR3. CDR3 loop: CASSYSSGSYEQYF. Written as DNA, the CDR3 is TGTGCCAGCAGTTACTCCAGCGGGAGCTACGAGCAGTACTTC.

This chain joins TRBV7-6 and TRBJ2-7; TRBD1 aligns across 11 bases. The germline V gene has CDR1 SGHVS and CDR2 FNYEAQ. V was pared by 5 bases and J by 3 bases, with 3 bases of the junction left unmatched. The CDR3 covers 14 residues. CDR3 nucleotides: TGTGCCAGCAGCCCCGGGACAGGGGGCTACGAGCAGTACTTC. Amino acid sequence: CASSPGTGGYEQYF. Variable domain in full (rest from reference TRBV7-6 and TRBJ2-7): GAGVSQSPRYKVTKRGQDVALRCDPISGHVSLYWYRQALGQGPEFLTYFNYEAQQDKSGLPNDRFSAERPEGSISTLTIQRTEQRDSAMYRCASSPGTGGYEQYFGPGTRLTVT.

J is TRBJ1-6 and V is TRBV5-6; D gene unclear. The CDR3 covers 13 residues. V was cut by 3 bases and J by 5 bases, with 6 bases left in between. Germline V gene data show CDR1 as SGHDT and CDR2 as YYEEEE. The CDR3 nucleotides are TGTGCCAGCAGCTGGGGAGATAATTCACCCCTCCACTTT. It translates to CASSWGDNSPLHF.

The chain recombines TRBV28 with TRBJ2-1; TRBD2 matches at 8 bases. This CDR3 has 14 residues. Germline V gene sequence: CDR1 MDHEN, CDR2 SYDVKM. Trimming took 5 bases from V and 4 from J; bases not matched to a gene: 4. CDR3 coding DNA: TGTGCCAGCAGTGGCGGGAGGAAATACAATGAGCAGTTCTTC. Its translation: CASSGGRKYNEQFF.

This chain uses TRBV7-2 with TRBJ2-1; D tentatively reads TRBD1 or TRBD2 (5 bases each). V was cut by 0 bases and J by 1 base, with 13 bases left in between. Per the germline V gene, CDR1 is SGHTA and CDR2 is FQGNSA. This CDR3 is built from 17 residues. This CDR3 is CASSLAGVRGSYNEQFF. For the CDR3, the DNA is TGTGCCAGCAGCTTAGCCGGGGTAAGGGGATCCTACAATGAGCAGTTCTTC.

This chain connects TRBV19 to TRBJ2-1; D is perhaps TRBD2 (6 bases). This CDR3 is 16 amino acids long. The V end was cut by 6 bases, the J end by 3 bases, with 18 bases between. Germline V gene sequence: CDR1 LNHDA, CDR2 SQIVND (reference sequence). CDR3 in amino acids: CASSDAGSTRYNEQFF. The DNA of the CDR3 is TGTGCCAGTAGCGATGCGGGAAGCACCCGCTACAATGAGCAGTTCTTC.

The genes are TRBV27 and TRBJ2-7; 7 positions match TRBD1. This CDR3 comprises 13 residues. V trimming: 4 bases; J trimming: 2 bases; junction bases outside the gene matches: 2. CDR1 is MNHEY and CDR2 is SMNVEV in the germline V gene (reference sequence). The CDR3 spells CASSSDRAYEQYF. CDR3 nucleotides: TGTGCCAGCAGTTCTGACAGGGCCTACGAGCAGTACTTC.